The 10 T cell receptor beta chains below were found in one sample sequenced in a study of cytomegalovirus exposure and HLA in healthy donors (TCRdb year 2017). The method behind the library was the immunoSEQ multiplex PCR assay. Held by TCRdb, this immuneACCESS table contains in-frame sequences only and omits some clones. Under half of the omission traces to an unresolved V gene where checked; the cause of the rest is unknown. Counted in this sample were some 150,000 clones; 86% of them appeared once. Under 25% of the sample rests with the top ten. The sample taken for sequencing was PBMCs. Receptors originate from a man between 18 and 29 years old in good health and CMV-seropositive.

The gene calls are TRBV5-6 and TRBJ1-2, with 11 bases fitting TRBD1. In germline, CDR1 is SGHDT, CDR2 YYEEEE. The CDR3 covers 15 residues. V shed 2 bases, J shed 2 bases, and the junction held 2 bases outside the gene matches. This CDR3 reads CASSFGDRGNYGYTF. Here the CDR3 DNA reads TGTGCCAGCAGCTTTGGGGACAGGGGGAACTATGGCTACACCTTC.

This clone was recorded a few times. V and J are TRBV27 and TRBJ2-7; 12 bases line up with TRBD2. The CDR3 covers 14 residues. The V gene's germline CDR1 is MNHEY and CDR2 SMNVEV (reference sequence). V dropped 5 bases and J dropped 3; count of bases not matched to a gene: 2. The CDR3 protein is CASSPGLAGYEQYF. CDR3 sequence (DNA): TGTGCCAGCAGTCCGGGACTAGCGGGCTACGAGCAGTACTTC.

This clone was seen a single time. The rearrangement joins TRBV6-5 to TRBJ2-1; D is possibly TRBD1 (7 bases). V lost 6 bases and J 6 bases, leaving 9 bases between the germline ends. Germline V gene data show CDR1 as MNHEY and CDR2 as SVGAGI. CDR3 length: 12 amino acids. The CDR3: CASSQGGNEQFF. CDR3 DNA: TGTGCCAGCAGCCAGGGGGGCAATGAGCAGTTCTTC.

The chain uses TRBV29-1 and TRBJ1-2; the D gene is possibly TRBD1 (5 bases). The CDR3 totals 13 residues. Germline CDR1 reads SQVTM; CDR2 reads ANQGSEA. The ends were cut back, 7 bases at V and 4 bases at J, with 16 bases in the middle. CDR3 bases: TGCAGCGACTCCCTCCGGGGGGGCTATGGCTACACCTTC. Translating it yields CSDSLRGGYGYTF.

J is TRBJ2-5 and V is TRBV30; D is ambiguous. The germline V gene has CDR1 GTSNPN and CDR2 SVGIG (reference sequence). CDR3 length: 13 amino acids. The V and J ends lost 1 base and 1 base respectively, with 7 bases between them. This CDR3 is CAWSGGLQETQYF. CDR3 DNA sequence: TGTGCCTGGAGTGGAGGTCTCCAAGAGACCCAGTACTTC.

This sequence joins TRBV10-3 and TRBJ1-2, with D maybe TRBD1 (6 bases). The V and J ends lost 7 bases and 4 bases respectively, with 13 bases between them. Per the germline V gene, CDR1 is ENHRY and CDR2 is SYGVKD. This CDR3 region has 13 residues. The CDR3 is CAINPTGSYGYTF. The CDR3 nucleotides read TGTGCCATCAACCCGACAGGCAGCTATGGCTACACCTTC.

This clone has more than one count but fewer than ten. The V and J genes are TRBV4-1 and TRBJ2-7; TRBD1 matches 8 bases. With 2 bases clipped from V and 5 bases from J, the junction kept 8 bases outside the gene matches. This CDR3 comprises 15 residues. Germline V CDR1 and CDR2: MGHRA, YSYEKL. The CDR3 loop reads CASSQPGQGRNEQYF. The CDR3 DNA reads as TGCGCCAGCAGCCAACCTGGACAGGGTAGAAACGAGCAGTACTTC.

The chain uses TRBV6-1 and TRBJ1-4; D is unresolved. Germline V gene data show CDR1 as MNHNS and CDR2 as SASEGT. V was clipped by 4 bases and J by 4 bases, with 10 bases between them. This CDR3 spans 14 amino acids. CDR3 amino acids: CASSVRVVNEKLFF. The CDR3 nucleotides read TGTGCCAGCAGTGTGAGGGTGGTTAATGAAAAACTGTTTTTT.

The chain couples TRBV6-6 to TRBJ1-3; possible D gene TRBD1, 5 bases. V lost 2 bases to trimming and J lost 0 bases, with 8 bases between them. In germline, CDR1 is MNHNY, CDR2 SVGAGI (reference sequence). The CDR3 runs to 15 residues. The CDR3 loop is CASSYQGSSGNTIYF. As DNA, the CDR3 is TGTGCCAGCAGTTACCAGGGAAGCTCTGGAAACACCATATATTTT.

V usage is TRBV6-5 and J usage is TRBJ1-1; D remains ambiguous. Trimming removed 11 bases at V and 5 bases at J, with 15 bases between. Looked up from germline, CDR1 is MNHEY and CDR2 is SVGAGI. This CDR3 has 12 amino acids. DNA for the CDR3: TGTGCCGCTGGGCAATCTCGGACTGAAGCTTTCTTT. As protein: CAAGQSRTEAFF.